The TCR beta chain described here comes from a study of blood T cell repertoires in COVID-19. Across the whole study: Donors in the United States, Italy and Spain gave samples during acute or convalescent COVID-19. T cells, B-cell-depleted T cells, or PBMCs supplied cDNA or gDNA.

CDR3 length: 14 residues. Deletions cut 1 base from V and 8 bases from J, with 11 bases between. Germline CDR1 is KGHSH and CDR2 is LQKENI. Per the original methods: Amplifying reference gene primers gave estimates of nucleated cell counts. Only in-frame clones appear in the TCRdb table, and some are missing; sequencing was by immunoSEQ multiplex PCR. From that table come the V and J calls and clone size; the DNA was used to work out D and trimming. The sample records approximately 110,000 clones, over 75% being singletons. The sample taken for sequencing was peripheral blood. The chain is built from TRBV18 and TRBJ1-4; D is possibly TRBD1 (6 bases). This clonotype was obtained from a man aged 45-60 years with acute or convalescent COVID-19. Written as DNA, the CDR3 is TGTGCCAGCTCACCACAATACAGGGACGAAAAACTGTTTTTT. Its protein product is CASSPQYRDEKLFF.